This T cell receptor beta chain appears in the sequencing data of a study of cytomegalovirus exposure and HLA in healthy donors. The wider study: A prior study identified over 100 million unique TCR beta sequences from 180 million or so T cells. The Caucasian-associated ancestry cluster held 65% to 85% of roughly 370 genotyped donors. Whole-study findings and limits: The authors reported that TCR beta sequences could predict HLA-A and HLA-B alleles. These predictions were accurate for most subjects in the first cohort. In a later analysis, a missense DCLRE1C variant was linked to TCR beta V- and J-gene trimming.

Per the germline V gene, CDR1 is MDHEN and CDR2 is SYDVKM. The CDR3 length is 15 residues. The V end lost 4 bases, the J end lost 2 bases, and 14 bases lay between the germline ends. PCR employed 60 Vbeta and 13 Jbeta primers. Profiled with immunoSEQ multiplex PCR; TCRdb holds only in-frame clones, not every one. The table shows roughly 190,000 clones, with 75% to 80% occurring only once. As concerns this clone: Its antigen is currently unknown.

The sequencing sample was made of PBMCs. The TCR was taken from a female donor in good health and CMV-seronegative. The chain carries TRBV28 and TRBJ2-5; D is unresolved. The CDR3 region has the DNA TGTGCCAGCAGTTATATACGGCGGAGTCAAGAGACCCAGTACTTC. It translates to CASSYIRRSQETQYF.